This T cell receptor beta chain was sequenced for a study of cytomegalovirus exposure and HLA in healthy donors (dated by TCRdb to about 2017). About the study as a whole: An earlier analysis of several hundred of the donors reported 250 to 300 Gb of sequence data and approximately 110 million unique TCR beta sequences from 190 million or so T cells. Among 398 genotyped donors of the cohort, an average of approximately 250,000 unique TCR beta nucleotide sequences were sequenced per donor, about a sixth of them non-productive. To study patterns of TCR occurrence, a later analysis re-analyzed previously published TCR beta repertoires from 500 to 850 donors and added high-resolution HLA genotyping. Besides the first cohort of 666 subjects, a separate validation cohort made up of 120 different subjects was used. HLA typing covered class I and class II loci at four-digit resolution. The study combined high-throughput TCR immunosequencing, statistical association of individual TCRs with disease status, and machine learning to predict cytomegalovirus infection status. A later genetic analysis used genome-wide SNP genotypes for about 55% of the 666 donors, treating that subset as a discovery cohort. In an earlier analysis of 500 to 650 of the donors, high-throughput TCR beta sequencing was used to judge whether each TCR beta V gene segment behaved as functional or pseudogenic. All discovery cohort repertoires had been generated on a single sequencing platform. Alongside the repertoire data, information on donor age, sex, ethnicity and CMV serostatus was compiled. An early release that covered fewer than 800 HLA-typed donors contained about 300 gigabases of sequencing data and tens of millions of unique TCR sequences. Of the approximately 400 genotyped donors, approximately 80% were placed in the genetic ancestry cluster associated with self-reported Caucasian donors. In the later analysis, no new phenotypic data were used to find candidate immune exposures; instead, reliance was placed on TCR beta sequences and their occurrence across donors. Typing coverage varied by locus: 629-630 donors for A, B, C, DRB1 and DQB1; some 520 for DQA1; about 590 for DPA1; 450 to 480 for DPB1. The study profiled the T cell repertoires of about 720 subjects by immunosequencing and related them to cytomegalovirus serostatus. The aim of the study was to test whether cataloging public T cell receptors could identify signatures of past pathogen exposure. Because of strong linkage in the cohort, four to six DR-DQ haplotypes were treated as single units for association and clustering. Overall study results and their limits: The earlier analysis of some 560 of the donors excluded roughly 16 rarely observed V segments, including chromosome 9 orphons, because counts were too low. In vitro tests confirmed that a few of the cytomegalovirus-associated TCR beta chains recognize cytomegalovirus antigens. A further reported finding was that TCR beta sequences accurately predicted the HLA-A and HLA-B alleles for most subjects in the first cohort. Most TCR sequences were observed very rarely across donors, whereas some public TCRs were present in many individuals. It was suggested by the authors that the approach could potentially be generalized to other disease states and immunological phenotypes. Linkage disequilibrium might explain the correlated functional status among segregating V segments, but an unknown experimental factor could not be ruled out. In a later analysis, HLA-associated TCR beta chains were found to be more clonally expanded and to have lower generation probabilities than equally common non-associated chains. According to a later analysis, most CMV-associated TCR beta chains appeared to be HLA-restricted, and the HLA associations seemed to be driven largely by CMV exposure. An earlier analysis of some 560 of the donors showed that most TCR beta V segments appeared in productive rearrangements either about 90% or about 30% of the time, which broadly matched IMGT annotations. A later genetic analysis associated a missense DCLRE1C variant with V-gene and J-gene trimming of TCR beta chains, and an independent cohort replicated the association. Cytomegalovirus status was reported to be diagnosed by the classifier with high specificity and sensitivity in both the original and validation cohorts. When HLA alleles, especially DR and DQ, strongly co-occurred, attributing TCR associations to individual alleles was difficult. The 87-base-pair reads could not distinguish some IMGT-functional V segments, including TRBV6-2 and TRBV6-3, so those segments were excluded. Because HLA typing was unavailable for some donors at each locus, only the typed subset was used in association tests. Only TCR beta chains were sequenced in this cohort, and the absence of alpha or paired-chain data limited detectable features. The study listed 150 to 200 TCR beta chains as associated with cytomegalovirus. At a false discovery rate of 0.05, a later analysis linked about 16,000 TCR beta sequences to specific HLA alleles. A cluster of highly shared sequence variants was judged likely to be a technical artifact of the sequencing pipeline. For the cohort, immune exposure information was limited to CMV serostatus. According to a later analysis, parvovirus B19, influenza, CMV and Epstein-Barr virus appeared linked to several top co-occurrence clusters. Presence/absence analyses assumed roughly uniform sequencing depth across donors, an assumption that may not hold. In a later analysis, the rate of TCR association differed among HLA loci, with DRB1 alleles having the most associated TCRs and HLA-C alleles having the fewest. Compared with the approximately 700-donor mean, donors in an Asian-associated ancestry cluster had fewer N-insertions in productive TCRs, according to a later genetic analysis.

The CDR3 goes from the cysteine to the phenylalanine over 12 residues. The retained sequence is limited to the CDR3, 36 bases, with the frame set at the first base. CDR1 is given as LGHNA and CDR2 as YNFKEQ, both from the germline V gene. Cut back by 3 bases and 5 bases, the V and J ends lie 8 bases apart. Library preparation used the immunoSEQ multiplex PCR assay. The multiplex PCR relied on a mix of 60 forward primers for TCR Vbeta segments and 13 reverse primers for TCR Jbeta segments. The CDR3 region of rearranged TCR beta genes was amplified from genomic DNA with a multiplex PCR assay. The amplified TCR beta libraries were sequenced on the Illumina HiSeq System as 87-base-pair reads. As for the original processing: In a later analysis, tens of millions of unique TCR beta chains were counted across the 500 to 700 repertoires, and around 10 million of these chains were shared by at least two donors. A nearest-neighbor algorithm error-corrected the raw reads and collapsed the reads into unique sequences, merging closely related sequences to remove PCR and sequencing errors. To assign V, D and J gene segments, CDR3 sequences were aligned to IMGT reference sequences. For a sequence to be retained, at least a six-nucleotide match to both a V gene segment and a J gene segment was required. A rearrangement was called productive if the CDR3 had no stop codons and remained in frame with V and J, and every other rearrangement was called non-productive. CDR3 was defined by IMGT convention, running from the second conserved V-encoded cysteine to the conserved J-encoded phenylalanine. In an earlier analysis of around 600 of the donors, sequences lacking an unambiguous match to a single V gene segment were excluded. An earlier analysis of several hundred of the donors called V segments functional above 56.7% productive rearrangements and segregating when the between-donor standard deviation exceeded 5%. To diagnose cytomegalovirus status from the catalog of TCR beta chain sequences, a statistical classification framework was built. V and J gene assignment, in a later analysis, came from comparing TCR nucleotide sequences with IMGT/GENE-DB human TR gene sequences. Using the TCRdist pipeline, a later analysis assigned CDR3 sequences along with most-parsimonious VDJ recombination scenarios. In a later analysis, each TCR beta chain was defined by its CDR3 amino acid sequence together with its V-gene family, and reads without a unique V-gene family were excluded. As a way to deal with suspected cross-contamination and a sequencing artifact, a later analysis dropped hundreds of nucleotide sequences that were highly shared and had low generation probability. In a later analysis, a clonal expansion index was calculated for each public chain from normalized within-repertoire ranks of inferred template counts. Generation probabilities in a later analysis came from a VDJ recombination model fitted to out-of-frame rearrangements, and those results were checked against IGoR. Hypergeometric tests were used in a later analysis to score TCR-TCR, TCR-HLA and TCR-CMV co-occurrence, with a repertoire-size bias correction applied to the TCR pairs. In a later analysis, false discovery rates were estimated by permuting HLA or CMV assignments 20 times. In a later analysis, co-occurring TCRs were grouped with DBSCAN, and TCRdist sequence similarity was added when clustering was performed within HLA-allele-positive subsets. Repertoires with fewer than 30,000 or more than 120,000 public chains were left out of co-occurrence clustering, as were five repertoires with anomalous nucleotide sharing. Drawn from immuneACCESS, this table holds only the in-frame rearrangements with V and J called that TCRdb kept. Clones are partly lost; checked studies trace under half to an unresolved V gene and leave the rest unexplained. V, J and clone size are taken as reported in that table, and D and trimming were inferred from the DNA itself. This sample comprises about 200,000 clones, approximately 80% of them detected only once. Roughly 3% of the sample goes to the ten largest clones.

In total, roughly 710 healthy bone marrow donors made up the cohort. Cohort members were all nominally healthy when sampled, although unrecorded immune exposures were likely present. The donor tested CMV seronegative, placing the donor among the roughly 350 seronegative members of the cohort. A peripheral blood sample was provided by each donor, and peripheral blood mononuclear cells were used for TCR beta sequencing. The Qiagen DNeasy Blood Extraction Kit was used to extract genomic DNA from the blood cell samples. Notes on this clone: It lacks a known antigen. One base away there is no much larger clone; base qualities are not given.

The sample was PBMCs. The chain joins TRBV4-2 to TRBJ2-7; the D gene is perhaps TRBD2, from 6 matching bases. The origin of this receptor is a young woman in good health and CMV-seronegative. Here is the DNA: TGTGCCAGCAGCCATGGGAGGAACGAGCAGTACTTC. Translated, it reads CASSHGRNEQYF.